The 7 T cell receptor beta chains reported below all come from one sample, sequenced in a study of T cell responses to AZD1222 COVID-19 vaccine (dated by TCRdb to 2020 to 2023). The library was generated by the immunoSEQ multiplex PCR assay. TCRdb carries this immuneACCESS record with in-frame sequences only. Its versions omit some clonotypes, under half of them owing to an unresolved V gene in the studies checked, with the rest unexplained. The sample data list about 89,000 clones, and approximately 91% of these were observed just once. The top ten clones comprise approximately 5% of the sample. The time point label of this sample denotes: about 28 days (+/-7) after the second vaccine dose. The material sequenced was peripheral blood, taken 28 days after the second AZD1222 dose. The receptors stem from an adult who received the AZD1222 COVID-19 vaccine.

This sequence joins TRBV11-3 and TRBJ1-1, with a possible D match to TRBD1 (6 bases). The V gene lost 1 base and the J gene lost 2 bases, with 11 bases spanning the gap. Germline V gives CDR1 SGHNT, CDR2 YENEEA. This CDR3 is built from 15 residues. CDR3 nucleotide sequence: TGTGCCAGCAGCTTAGGGGGGCCCGCAAACACTGAAGCTTTCTTT. Its protein product is CASSLGGPANTEAFF. The full variable domain, with the rest looked up from reference TRBV11-3 and TRBJ1-1, is EAGVVQSPRYKIIEKKQPVAFWCNPISGHNTLYWYLQNLGQGPELLIRYENEEAVDDSQLPKDRFSAERLKGVDSTLKIQPAELGDSAVYLCASSLGGPANTEAFFGQGTRLTVV.

V usage is TRBV9 and J usage is TRBJ1-4; 7 positions agree with TRBD1. The CDR3 has 16 amino acids. The V and J ends lost 3 bases and 2 bases, in that order; junction bases with no gene match: 7. Germline V gene data show CDR1 as SGDLS and CDR2 as YYNGEE. DNA for the CDR3: TGTGCCAGCAGCGCACTTGACAGGGCCACTAATGAAAAACTGTTTTTT. Its translation is CASSALDRATNEKLFF.

The DNA for the CDR3 is TGTGCCAGTAGTGGGGCCTACGAGCAGTACTTC. Residues: CASSGAYEQYF. The chain links TRBV19 to TRBJ2-7; D unresolved. The CDR3 contains 11 residues. V lost 5 bases and J 2 bases, leaving 4 bases between the germline ends. Germline V gene data show CDR1 as LNHDA and CDR2 as SQIVND (reference sequence).

The rearrangement links TRBV5-5 to TRBJ2-4; no clear D. The CDR3 runs to 12 residues. The ends were cut back, 0 bases at V and 4 bases at J, with 2 bases in the middle. Germline CDR1 and CDR2: SGHKS and YYEKEE (reference sequence). In nucleotides, the CDR3 is TGTGCCAGCAGCTTGGCTAAAAACATTCAGTACTTC. Its protein is CASSLAKNIQYF.

This chain links TRBV27 with TRBJ1-1; D might be TRBD1 (6 bases). V gave up 7 bases and J gave up 0 bases, with 9 bases separating them. From germline, CDR1 is MNHEY and CDR2 SMNVEV (reference sequence). The CDR3 extends over 13 amino acids. The CDR3: CASNTGMNTEAFF. In nucleotides, the CDR3 is TGTGCCAGCAATACAGGGATGAACACTGAAGCTTTCTTT.

The gene calls are TRBV7-9 and TRBJ1-1; the D gene is possibly TRBD1 (5 bases). V was clipped by 0 bases and J by 0 bases, with 11 bases between them. CDR1 is SEHNR, CDR2 FQNEAQ, per germline (reference sequence). The CDR3 is 16 residues long. CDR3: CASSLARDLMNTEAFF. The CDR3 DNA follows: TGTGCCAGCAGCTTAGCCAGGGACCTAATGAACACTGAAGCTTTCTTT.

J is TRBJ1-1 and V is TRBV7-9; 7 bases align to TRBD1. The V gene's germline CDR1 is SEHNR and CDR2 FQNEAQ (reference sequence). CDR3 size: 14 residues. The V and J ends lost 3 bases and 6 bases, in that order; junction bases with no gene match: 7. Here the CDR3 DNA reads TGTGCCAGCAGCTTCGGCAGGGGGTTCGCTGAAGCTTTCTTT. Encoded protein: CASSFGRGFAEAFF.